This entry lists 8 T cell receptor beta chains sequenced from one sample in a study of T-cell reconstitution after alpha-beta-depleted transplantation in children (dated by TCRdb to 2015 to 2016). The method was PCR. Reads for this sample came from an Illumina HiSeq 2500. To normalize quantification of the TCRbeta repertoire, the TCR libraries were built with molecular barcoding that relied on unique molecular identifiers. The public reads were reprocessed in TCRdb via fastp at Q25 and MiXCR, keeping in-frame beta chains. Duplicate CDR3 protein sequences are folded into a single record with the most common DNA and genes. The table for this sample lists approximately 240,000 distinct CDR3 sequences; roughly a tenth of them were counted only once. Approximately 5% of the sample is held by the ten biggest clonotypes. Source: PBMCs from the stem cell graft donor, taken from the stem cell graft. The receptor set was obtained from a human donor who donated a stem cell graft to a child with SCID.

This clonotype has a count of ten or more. In nucleotides, the CDR3 is TGTGCCAGCACTTTGGCGGGGGCTCGCACAGATACGCAGTATTTT. Protein: CASTLAGARTDTQYF. V usage is TRBV12-3 or TRBV12-4 and J usage is TRBJ2-3; tentative D call: TRBD2 (7 bases). V shed 7 bases and J shed 1 base, with 15 bases lying between them. The CDR3 covers 15 residues.

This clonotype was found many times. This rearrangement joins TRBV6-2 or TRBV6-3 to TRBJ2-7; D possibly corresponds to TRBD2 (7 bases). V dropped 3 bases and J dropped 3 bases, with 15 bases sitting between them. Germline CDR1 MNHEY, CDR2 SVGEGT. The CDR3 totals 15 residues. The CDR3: CASSYMGGPNYEQYF. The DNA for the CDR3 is TGTGCCAGCAGTTATATGGGGGGGCCCAACTACGAGCAGTACTTC.

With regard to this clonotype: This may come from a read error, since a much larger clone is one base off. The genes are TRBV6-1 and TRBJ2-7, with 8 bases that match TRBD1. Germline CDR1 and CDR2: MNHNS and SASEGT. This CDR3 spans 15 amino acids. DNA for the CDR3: TGTGCCAGCAGACCCGGACAGGGCGGCGTCTACGAGCAGTCCTTC. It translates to CASRPGQGGVYEQSF.

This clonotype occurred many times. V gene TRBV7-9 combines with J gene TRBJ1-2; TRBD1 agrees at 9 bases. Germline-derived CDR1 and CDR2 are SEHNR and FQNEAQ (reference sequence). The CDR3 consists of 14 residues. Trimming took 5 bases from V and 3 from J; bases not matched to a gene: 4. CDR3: CASSGDRDDYGYTF. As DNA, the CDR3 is TGTGCCAGCAGCGGGGACAGGGACGACTATGGCTACACCTTC. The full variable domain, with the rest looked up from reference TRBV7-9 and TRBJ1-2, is DTGVSQNPRHKITKRGQNVTFRCDPISEHNRLYWYRQTLGQGPEFLTYFQNEAQLEKSRLLSDRFSAERPKGSFSTLEIQRTEQGDSAMYLCASSGDRDDYGYTFGSGTRLTVV.

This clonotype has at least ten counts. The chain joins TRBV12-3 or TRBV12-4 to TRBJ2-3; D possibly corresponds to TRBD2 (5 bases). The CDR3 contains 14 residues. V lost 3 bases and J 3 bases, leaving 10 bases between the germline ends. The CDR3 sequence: CASSFTGLTDTQYF. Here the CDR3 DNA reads TGTGCCAGCAGTTTTACGGGATTGACAGATACGCAGTATTTT.

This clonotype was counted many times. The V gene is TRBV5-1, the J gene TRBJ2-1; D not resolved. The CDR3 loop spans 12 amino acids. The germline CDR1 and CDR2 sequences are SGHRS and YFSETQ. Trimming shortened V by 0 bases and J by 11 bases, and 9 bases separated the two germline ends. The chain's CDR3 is CASSLDLDKQFF. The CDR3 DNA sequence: TGCGCCAGCAGCTTGGACCTGGATAAGCAGTTCTTC. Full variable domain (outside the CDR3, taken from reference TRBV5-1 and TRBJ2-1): KAGVTQTPRYLIKTRGQQVTLSCSPISGHRSVSWYQQTPGQGLQFLFEYFSETQRNKGNFPGRFSGRQFSNSRSEMNVSTLELGDSALYLCASSLDLDKQFFGPGTRLTVL.

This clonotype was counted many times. The CDR3 reads CASSGPGSSGNTIYF. The DNA of the CDR3 is TGTGCCAGCAGTGGTCCGGGTAGCTCTGGAAACACCATATATTTT. The chain employs TRBV27 and TRBJ1-3; D is uncertain. CDR3 length equals 15 residues. The V end lost 5 bases, the J end lost 0 bases, and 11 bases lay between the germline ends. Germline V gene data show CDR1 as MNHEY and CDR2 as SMNVEV (reference sequence).

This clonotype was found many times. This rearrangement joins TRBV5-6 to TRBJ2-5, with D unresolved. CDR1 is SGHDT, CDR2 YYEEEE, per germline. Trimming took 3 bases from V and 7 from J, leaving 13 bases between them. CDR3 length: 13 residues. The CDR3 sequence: CASSSGPGRTQYF. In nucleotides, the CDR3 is TGTGCCAGCAGCTCGGGTCCCGGGCGGACCCAGTACTTC.